Following are 10 T cell receptor beta chains from one sample sequenced in a study of CD8 T cells in Susac syndrome. RNA totalling roughly 0.5 to 1 ug underwent reverse transcription with random hexamers. MiXCR, applied by TCRdb to the immunoSEQ multiplex PCR reads, yields one record per CDR3 protein. This table holds 140,000 to 150,000 distinct CDR3 sequences, around 94% found once. Sequencing was performed on CD4+ T cells from PBMCs. These receptors originate from a human donor in good health.

DNA for the CDR3: TGTGCCAGCTCACCATGGCGGGAAGGAGATACGCAGTATTTT. Amino acid sequence: CASSPWREGDTQYF. The chain joins TRBV18 to TRBJ2-3; tentatively, D is TRBD2 (6 bases). Deletions cut 2 bases from V and 5 bases from J, with 11 bases between. This CDR3 spans 14 amino acids. The V gene's germline CDR1 is KGHSH and CDR2 LQKENI. Complete variable domain (other parts from reference TRBV18 and TRBJ2-3): NAGVMQNPRHLVRRRGQEARLRCSPMKGHSHVYWYRQLPEEGLKFMVYLQKENIIDESGMPKERFSAEFPKEGPSILRIQQVVRGDSAAYFCASSPWREGDTQYFGPGTRLTVL.

The chain couples TRBV10-3 to TRBJ1-1, with TRBD1 identical over 8 bases. This CDR3 spans 15 amino acids. Germline V gene sequence: CDR1 ENHRY, CDR2 SYGVKD. V gave up 5 bases and J gave up 1 base; unmatched junction bases: 6. Written as DNA, the CDR3 is TGTGCCATCAGTTACTATGGACAGGGGAACACTGAAGCTTTCTTT. This codes for CAISYYGQGNTEAFF.

The chain couples TRBV18 to TRBJ2-7; 10 nucleotides line up with TRBD2. CDR3 length equals 15 residues. The germline gives CDR1 KGHSH, CDR2 LQKENI. The V segment lost 3 bases and the J segment 2 bases; nucleotides outside the gene matches: 4. CDR3 coding DNA: TGTGCCAGCTCACCCACAGCGGGAGGGACCTACGAGCAGTACTTC. Its protein product is CASSPTAGGTYEQYF.

This sequence joins TRBV20-1 and TRBJ2-5; D is tentatively TRBD1 or TRBD2 (5 bases each). The V gene lost 6 bases and the J gene lost 2 bases, with 19 bases spanning the gap. The CDR3 covers 15 residues. CDR1 and CDR2 (germline): DFQATT, SNEGSKA (reference sequence). Here the CDR3 DNA reads TGCAGTGCCGATTCAGGGACCGGCCTACAAGAGACCCAGTACTTC. Protein: CSADSGTGLQETQYF.

This chain connects TRBV27 to TRBJ2-7, with TRBD2 matching over 12 bases. The CDR3 loop spans 16 amino acids. CDR1 MNHEY and CDR2 SMNVEV come from the germline V gene (reference sequence). Unmatched junction bases numbered 11, after V lost 6 bases and J lost 5 bases. As DNA, the CDR3 is TGTGCCAGCAGGCCTGGACTAGCGGGAAGTCTCCACGAGCAGTACTTC. This encodes CASRPGLAGSLHEQYF.

The V and J genes are TRBV18 and TRBJ1-1, with a weak D call TRBD1 (6 bases). CDR1 and CDR2 (germline): KGHSH, LQKENI. The CDR3 is made up of 13 amino acids. V lost 3 bases, J lost 6 bases, and 11 bases lay in between. CDR3 sequence: CASSPVSGAEAFF. Written as DNA, the CDR3 is TGTGCCAGCTCACCCGTATCAGGGGCTGAAGCTTTCTTT. Variable domain in full (rest from reference TRBV18 and TRBJ1-1): NAGVMQNPRHLVRRRGQEARLRCSPMKGHSHVYWYRQLPEEGLKFMVYLQKENIIDESGMPKERFSAEFPKEGPSILRIQQVVRGDSAAYFCASSPVSGAEAFFGQGTRLTVV.

This sequence joins TRBV18 and TRBJ1-1, with a weak D call TRBD1 (5 bases). V was clipped by 4 bases and J by 1 base, with 10 bases between them. Germline V gives CDR1 KGHSH, CDR2 LQKENI. CDR3 length: 14 amino acids. The CDR3 reads CASSLWGENTEAFF. Written as DNA, the CDR3 is TGTGCCAGCTCACTGTGGGGGGAGAACACTGAAGCTTTCTTT.

J is TRBJ2-7 and V is TRBV12-3 or TRBV12-4, with 8 bases that match TRBD2. The CDR3 loop spans 14 amino acids. J lost 7 bases, V lost 4 bases, and 9 bases had no gene match. The CDR3 DNA reads TGTGCCAGCAGTTACTCGGGACTAGTGGGAGAGCAGTACTTC. Amino acids: CASSYSGLVGEQYF.

The CDR3 protein is CASSLTPNYGYTF. The CDR3, as DNA: TGTGCCAGCAGCTTGACACCTAACTATGGCTACACCTTC. This sequence joins TRBV5-6 and TRBJ1-2; D is unresolved. The V gene lost 1 base and the J gene lost 0 bases, with 4 bases spanning the gap. The CDR3 extends over 13 amino acids. Germline values: CDR1 SGHDT, CDR2 YYEEEE.

This rearrangement joins TRBV14 to TRBJ1-2; possibly TRBD1 for D (5 bases). V was pared by 2 bases and J by 4 bases, with 11 bases between. The CDR3 length is 14 residues. Per the germline V gene, CDR1 is SGHDN and CDR2 is FVKESK. CDR3 nucleotides: TGTGCCAGCAGCCAATATCCGGGGCGCTATGGCTACACCTTC. Protein: CASSQYPGRYGYTF.